One sample yielded the 8 T cell receptor beta chains listed below, sequenced in a study of blood T cell repertoires in COVID-19. Measured with immunoSEQ multiplex PCR; TCRdb has only the in-frame clones, and not every one. The data contain 200,000 to 250,000 clones, 87% of them singletons. The source material was PBMCs or T cells enriched from blood (not recorded which). The receptors were sampled from a man aged 30 to 39 who had recovered from COVID-19.

The V and J genes are TRBV7-8 and TRBJ1-5; a possible D gene is TRBD1 (5 bases). The V gene's germline CDR1 is SGHVS and CDR2 FQNEAQ. Trimming stripped 3 bases from V and 9 bases from J, with 12 bases between. There are 13 residues in the CDR3. The CDR3 DNA follows: TGTGCCAGCAGCTTGGTCAGGGAGGCGCCCCAGCATTTT. Translating it yields CASSLVREAPQHF.

The genes are TRBV7-9 and TRBJ2-7, with D possibly being TRBD2 (5 bases). The ends were cut back, 6 bases at V and 1 base at J, with 13 bases in the middle. This CDR3 has 14 residues. The germline V gene has CDR1 SEHNR and CDR2 FQNEAQ (reference sequence). CDR3 region: CASSRSGFSYEQYF. In DNA, the CDR3 is TGTGCCAGCAGTCGAAGCGGTTTTTCCTACGAGCAGTACTTC.

This chain joins TRBV3-1 (or the pseudogene TRBV3-2) and TRBJ2-7; D possibly corresponds to TRBD2 (6 bases). CDR1 is LGHDT, CDR2 YNNKEL, per germline (reference sequence). V shed 3 bases and J shed 0 bases, with 15 bases lying between them. The CDR3 totals 16 residues. The chain's CDR3 is CASSHLTGGNSYEQYF. The CDR3 DNA is TGTGCCAGCAGCCATTTGACTGGCGGGAACTCCTACGAGCAGTACTTC.

V and J are TRBV28 and TRBJ1-4; the D is unclear. The CDR3 is 13 residues long. In germline, CDR1 is MDHEN, CDR2 SYDVKM. Between the trimmed V and J ends, which lost 5 bases and 3 bases, there was a span of 7 bases. DNA for the CDR3: TGTGCCAGCAGTGTCCCAGCTAATGAAAAACTGTTTTTT. This sequence encodes CASSVPANEKLFF. The full variable domain, its missing parts supplied by reference TRBV28 and TRBJ1-4, is DVKVTQSSRYLVKRTGEKVFLECVQDMDHENMFWYRQDPGLGLRLIYFSYDVKMKEKGDIPEGYSVSREKKERFSLILESASTNQTSMYLCASSVPANEKLFFGSGTQLSVL.

The V and J genes are TRBV6-5 and TRBJ1-2; 7 bases fit TRBD1. V was clipped by 8 bases and J by 4 bases; unmatched bases: 10. Germline V gives CDR1 MNHEY, CDR2 SVGAGI. CDR3 length: 14 amino acids. CDR3 coding DNA: TGTGCCAGCTTTGTTAGGGGGCGCGGCTATGGCTACACCTTC. It encodes CASFVRGRGYGYTF.

V is TRBV2 and J is TRBJ1-5; D unclear. The V end lost 7 bases, the J end lost 4 bases, and 11 bases lay between the germline ends. Germline lookup yields CDR1 SNHLY and CDR2 FYNNEI. This CDR3 has 13 residues. As DNA, the CDR3 is TGTGCCAGCACGTCCCGGGGTAATCAGCCCCAGCATTTT. This sequence encodes CASTSRGNQPQHF.

V gene TRBV6-4 combines with J gene TRBJ2-4; D uncertain. Germline V gene data show CDR1 as MRHNA and CDR2 as SNTAGT. This CDR3 contains 13 residues. The V end lost 6 bases, the J end lost 0 bases, and 6 bases lay between the germline ends. The CDR3 DNA sequence: TGTGCCAGCAGGGGCCTAGCCAAAAACATTCAGTACTTC. Its translation is CASRGLAKNIQYF.

The chain recombines TRBV7-5 with TRBJ1-2; the table's D call, TRBD1, has no DNA check behind it. TRBV7-5 is a known pseudogene. This CDR3 contains 16 residues. The CDR3 region has the DNA TGTGTCAGAAGGTTTACCGACGGACAGGGGCCCTATGGCTACACCTTC. Residues: CVRRFTDGQGPYGYTF.